A selection of T cell receptor beta chains follows, all from one sample in a study of shared clonotypes between healthy human individuals. Libraries were prepared by immunoSEQ multiplex PCR; TCRdb keeps only in-frame clonotypes and omits some of them. The table has just over 2,000,000 clones, 85% to 95% seen once; the top ten hold 0.1% to 0.15%. The sequenced material came from naive CD4+ T cells sorted from blood. The receptors were gathered from a man aged 18 to 29 in good health. Each CDR3 is given with its conserved first and last residue. A D gene is named only where the DNA matches it firmly. Only part of the rows carry a size: once, few, many, or a class if the clone is expanded.

CDR3,DNA,J,D,size,V
CASSRALTPDEQYF,TGTGCCAGCAGCCGGGCCCTTACCCCGGACGAGCAGTACTTC,TRBJ2-7,.,.,TRBV7-2
CASSWGSLTDTQYF,TGTGCCAGCAGCTGGGGTAGTCTCACAGATACGCAGTATTTT,TRBJ2-3,.,.,TRBV6-1
CASSYSGATPAYEQYF,TGTGCCAGCAGTTACTCTGGGGCTACCCCAGCTTACGAGCAGTACTTC,TRBJ2-7,.,.,TRBV6-5
CASSHIPLGKSYEQYF,TGCGCCAGCAGCCATATCCCCCTGGGCAAATCCTACGAGCAGTACTTC,TRBJ2-7,.,.,TRBV4-1
CASSREANTGELFF,TGCGCCAGCAGCCGAGAAGCGAACACCGGGGAGCTGTTTTTT,TRBJ2-2,.,.,TRBV4-3
CASSQQGSTGELFF,TGTGCCAGCAGTCAACAGGGCAGCACCGGGGAGCTGTTTTTT,TRBJ2-2,.,once,TRBV27
CASRPVPGQASEQYF,TGTGCCAGTAGACCAGTCCCGGGACAGGCAAGCGAGCAGTACTTC,TRBJ2-7,TRBD1,.,TRBV19
CASSPGLDQPQHF,TGTGCCAGCAGCCCTGGACTTGATCAGCCCCAGCATTTT,TRBJ1-5,.,.,TRBV5-6
CASSPSRPGGKDTQYF,TGTGCCAGCTCACCTTCTAGGCCGGGAGGGAAAGATACGCAGTATTTT,TRBJ2-3,TRBD2,.,TRBV18
CASRPRDRGTDTQYF,TGCGCCAGCAGACCACGGGACAGGGGCACAGATACGCAGTATTTT,TRBJ2-3,TRBD1,.,TRBV4-3
CASSSTRVGGYGYTF,TGTGCCAGCAGTTCGACACGGGTGGGGGGCTATGGCTACACCTTC,TRBJ1-2,.,.,TRBV27
CASSQAEGYGYTF,TGCGCCAGCAGCCAGGCTGAAGGCTATGGCTACACCTTC,TRBJ1-2,.,once,TRBV4-3
CSVRAGSSYEQYF,TGCAGCGTTAGGGCAGGGTCCTCCTACGAGCAGTACTTC,TRBJ2-7,.,.,TRBV29-1
CASSQGQGKAFF,TGTGCCAGCAGCCAAGGGCAGGGGAAGGCTTTCTTT,TRBJ1-1,.,.,TRBV14
CASSFGTGYTDTQYF,TGTGCCAGCAGTTTTGGGACAGGCTACACAGATACGCAGTATTTT,TRBJ2-3,TRBD1,.,TRBV28
CAWSPGAGYTF,TGTGCCTGGAGTCCCGGGGCTGGCTACACCTTC,TRBJ1-2,.,.,TRBV30
CASSLEGRGEQYF,TGTGCCAGCAGTTTAGAAGGGAGGGGCGAGCAGTACTTC,TRBJ2-7,TRBD2,.,TRBV27
CAWSIGWGGEQYF,TGTGCCTGGAGTATCGGTTGGGGGGGCGAGCAGTACTTC,TRBJ2-7,TRBD2,.,TRBV30
CASSLEALGNYEQYF,TGTGCCAGCAGCTTAGAGGCCCTGGGGAACTACGAGCAGTACTTC,TRBJ2-7,.,.,TRBV7-8
CASSARQSGYGYTF,TGTGCCAGCAGCGCCAGACAGTCCGGGTATGGCTACACCTTC,TRBJ1-2,.,.,TRBV5-4
CASSLGIGEPQHF,TGCGCCAGCAGCTTAGGCATTGGAGAGCCCCAGCATTTT,TRBJ1-5,.,.,TRBV5-1
CASSVAGFRDTEAFF,TGTGCCAGCAGCGTAGCCGGGTTTAGAGACACTGAAGCTTTCTTT,TRBJ1-1,.,once,TRBV9
CAIKGEGLNIQYF,TGTGCCATCAAGGGGGAGGGCCTGAACATTCAGTACTTC,TRBJ2-4,.,.,TRBV10-3
CAWSVGGAGEKLFF,TGTGCCTGGAGTGTAGGGGGGGCGGGTGAAAAACTGTTTTTT,TRBJ1-4,.,.,TRBV30